This T cell receptor (beta chain) was documented in a study of human T cells and chemical hapten exposure. Study as a whole: Investigators sensitized roughly 2 cm by roughly 2 cm of upper inner arm skin with 2% DPC.

TCRdb itself ran the RACE reads through MiXCR, one entry per CDR3 protein. Among approximately 52,000 distinct CDR3 sequences listed, roughly 9% were seen once. Time point specified: pre-sensitization, week 0. Specified treatment: therapeutic diphenylcyclopropenone sensitization with weekly scalp DPC. Unfractionated whole blood served as the source for total RNA extraction. Sample donors consisted of patients with alopecia, aged 18 to 70 years, who were suitable for DPC. V shed 4 bases and J shed 4 bases, with 15 bases lying between them. Looked up from germline, CDR1 is SGDLS and CDR2 is YYNGEE. The CDR3 is made up of 15 amino acids.

The TCR originated in a woman aged 25 to 45 with alopecia areata. Some clones in this sample may be carry-over from other donors' samples. The material was whole blood, obtained in connection with sensitization to the hapten diphenylcyclopropenone (DPC). The genes are TRBV9 and TRBJ2-1; weak D call: TRBD1 (6 bases). CDR3 bases: TGTGCCAGCAGCACCGGGACAACCCATTACAATGAGCAGTTCTTC. Translating gives CASSTGTTHYNEQFF.